This paragraph covers one TCR beta chain sequence. The antigen is not known. PCR was performed using 60 Vbeta and 13 Jbeta primers. Libraries were prepared by immunoSEQ multiplex PCR; TCRdb keeps only in-frame clonotypes and omits some of them. The sample includes fewer than 150,000 clones, around 73% seen only once; the top ten take approximately 15%. This sample is part of a study of cytomegalovirus exposure and HLA in healthy donors. General observations from the study: Several of the most significant clusters appeared, in a later analysis, to be linked to common viral pathogens.

V lost 4 bases and J lost 0, with 10 bases in between. The CDR3 is made up of 13 amino acids. Per germline, CDR1 GTSNPN and CDR2 SVGIG (reference sequence). The sequence came from a human donor in good health. The rearrangement joins TRBV30 to TRBJ2-7, with D possibly TRBD1 on 6 matching bases. Sequencing was done on a sample of PBMCs. The CDR3 bases are TGTGCCTGGAAGTCAGGGGACTCCTACGAGCAGTACTTC. Protein: CAWKSGDSYEQYF. Full variable domain (remainder filled in from reference TRBV30 and TRBJ2-7): SQTIHQWPATLVQPVGSPLSLECTVEGTSNPNLYWYRQAAGRGLQLLFYSVGIGQISSEVPQNLSASRPQDRQFILSSKKLLLSDSGFYLCAWKSGDSYEQYFGPGTRLTVT.